This T cell receptor (beta chain) was found in a study of cytomegalovirus exposure and HLA in healthy donors (dated by TCRdb to the late 2010s). For context, the study as a whole: An earlier analysis of a few hundred of the donors reported about 260 Gb of sequence data and 117 million unique TCR beta sequences obtained from roughly 170 million T cells. In a later analysis, previously published TCR beta repertoires from fewer than 750 donors were re-analyzed and high-resolution HLA genotyping was added so that TCR occurrence patterns could be studied. Rather than drawing on any new phenotypic data, the later analysis identified candidate immune exposures from TCR beta sequences and the way those sequences occurred across donors. In an earlier analysis of a few hundred of the donors, high-throughput TCR beta sequencing was used to judge whether each TCR beta V gene segment behaved as functional or pseudogenic. HLA typing included class I and class II loci at four-digit resolution. Along with the roughly 670-subject first cohort, a separate validation cohort of over 90 different subjects was used. To predict cytomegalovirus infection status, the study combined high-throughput TCR immunosequencing, statistical association of individual TCRs with disease status, and machine learning. Donor age, sex, ethnicity and CMV serostatus were compiled together with the repertoire data. The study aimed to test whether cataloging public T cell receptors could reveal signatures of past pathogen exposure. Among the roughly 400 genotyped donors, roughly 80% belonged to the genetic ancestry cluster associated with self-reported Caucasian donors. Because of strong linkage in the cohort, roughly five DR-DQ haplotypes were treated as single units for association and clustering. An early release that covered 500 to 800 HLA-typed donors contained about 300 gigabases of sequencing data and tens of millions of unique TCR sequences. The study used immunosequencing to profile the T cell repertoires of several hundred subjects and linked those repertoires to cytomegalovirus serostatus. Typing coverage varied by locus: 629-630 donors for A, B, C, DRB1 and DQB1; more than 500 for DQA1; approximately 570 for DPA1; around 450 for DPB1. In a later genetic analysis, genome-wide SNP genotypes for about 55% of the roughly 700 donors were used, and that subset was treated as a discovery cohort. Among about 400 genotyped donors of the cohort, an average of about 220,000 unique TCR beta nucleotide sequences was sequenced per donor, of which 15% to 20% were non-productive. All discovery cohort repertoires had been generated using a single sequencing platform.

Reading the germline V gene gives CDR1 SNHLY and CDR2 FYNNEI. Taken from cysteine to phenylalanine, the CDR3 has 13 residues. Kept here is only the CDR3 DNA, which spans 39 bases and is read in frame from base 1. V is pruned by 7 bases and J by 7 bases, leaving 6 bases of the junction without a gene match. Overall study results and their limits: According to a later analysis, TCR association rates differed among HLA loci, with DRB1 alleles showing the most associated TCRs and HLA-C alleles showing the fewest. Some 15 rarely observed V segments, including chromosome 9 orphons, were excluded from the earlier analysis of several hundred of the donors because counts were too low. In both the original and validation cohorts, the classifier was reported to diagnose cytomegalovirus status with high specificity and sensitivity. In a later genetic analysis, fewer N-insertions in productive TCRs were reported among donors in an Asian-associated ancestry cluster than the approximately 710-donor mean. Broadly in line with IMGT annotations, most TCR beta V segments showed up in productive rearrangements about 87% or about 30% of the time in an earlier analysis of several hundred of the donors. It was suggested by the authors that the approach could potentially be generalized to other disease states and immunological phenotypes. This cohort had only TCR beta chains sequenced, and the lack of alpha or paired-chain data limited which features could be detected. The sequencing pipeline was judged likely to have produced a cluster of highly shared sequence variants as a technical artifact. In a later analysis, most CMV-associated TCR beta chains were found to appear HLA-restricted, with HLA associations seemingly driven largely by CMV exposure. An association between a missense DCLRE1C variant and V-gene and J-gene trimming of TCR beta chains was found in a later genetic analysis and replicated in an independent cohort. Assigning TCR associations to individual alleles was difficult when HLA alleles, especially DR and DQ, strongly co-occurred. A further reported finding was that TCR beta sequences accurately predicted the HLA-A and HLA-B alleles for most subjects in the first cohort. A later analysis associated 16,951 TCR beta sequences with specific HLA alleles at a false discovery rate of 0.05. Correlated functional status among segregating V segments might reflect linkage disequilibrium, but an unknown experimental factor could not be ruled out. Presence/absence analyses assumed roughly uniform sequencing depth across donors, an assumption that may not hold. In the study, about 150 TCR beta chains were listed as associated with cytomegalovirus. In a later analysis, HLA-associated TCR beta chains showed more clonal expansion and lower generation probabilities than non-associated chains that were equally common. The only immune exposure information available for the cohort was CMV serostatus. Because HLA typing was missing for some donors at each locus, association tests included only the typed subset. In vitro tests confirmed that a few of the cytomegalovirus-associated TCR beta chains recognize cytomegalovirus antigens. A later analysis reported that several top co-occurrence clusters appeared linked to parvovirus B19, influenza, CMV and Epstein-Barr virus. Most TCR sequences were seen in very few donors, while some public TCRs were found in many individuals. Some IMGT-functional V segments, including TRBV6-2 and TRBV6-3, could not be distinguished by the 87-base-pair reads and were therefore excluded.

Concerning this clone: The specificity of this receptor is unknown.

Preparation of the library involved the immunoSEQ multiplex PCR assay. For the multiplex PCR, a mixture combining 60 forward primers for TCR Vbeta segments and 13 reverse primers for TCR Jbeta segments was used. The CDR3 region of rearranged TCR beta genes was amplified from genomic DNA by a multiplex PCR assay. Amplified TCR beta libraries were sequenced as 87-base-pair reads on the Illumina HiSeq System. In the source study's methods: Across the 600 to 700 repertoires, a later analysis counted 75 million to 90 million unique TCR beta chains, 9 million to 14 million of which were shared by at least two donors. A nearest-neighbor algorithm error-corrected the raw reads and collapsed the reads into unique sequences, merging closely related sequences to remove PCR and sequencing errors. V, D and J gene segments were assigned by aligning CDR3 sequences to IMGT reference sequences. For a sequence to be retained, at least a six-nucleotide match to both a V gene segment and a J gene segment was required. A rearrangement counted as productive if the CDR3 had no stop codons and remained in frame with V and J, and every other rearrangement counted as non-productive. CDR3 was defined according to IMGT convention as the region running from the second conserved V-encoded cysteine to the conserved J-encoded phenylalanine. The earlier analysis of fewer than 750 of the donors excluded sequences that lacked an unambiguous match to a single V gene segment. An earlier analysis of about 600 of the donors called V segments functional above 56.7% productive rearrangements and segregating when the between-donor standard deviation exceeded 5%. To diagnose cytomegalovirus status from the catalog of TCR beta chain sequences, a statistical classification framework was built. A later analysis assigned V and J genes by comparing TCR nucleotide sequences with IMGT/GENE-DB human TR gene sequences. The TCRdist pipeline was used in a later analysis to assign CDR3 sequences and most-parsimonious VDJ recombination scenarios. In a later analysis, every TCR beta chain was defined by the combination of its CDR3 amino acid sequence and its V-gene family, and reads without a unique V-gene family were dropped. As a way to deal with suspected cross-contamination and a sequencing artifact, a later analysis dropped 640 or so nucleotide sequences that were highly shared and had low generation probability. In a later analysis, a clonal expansion index was calculated for each public chain from normalized within-repertoire ranks of inferred template counts. Generation probabilities in a later analysis came from a VDJ recombination model fitted to out-of-frame rearrangements, and those results were checked against IGoR. A later analysis scored TCR-TCR, TCR-HLA and TCR-CMV co-occurrence with hypergeometric tests, applying a repertoire-size bias correction to TCR pairs. False discovery rates were estimated in a later analysis by permuting HLA or CMV assignments 20 times. In a later analysis, co-occurring TCRs were grouped with DBSCAN, and TCRdist sequence similarity was added when clustering was performed within HLA-allele-positive subsets. For co-occurrence clustering, repertoires with fewer than 30,000 or more than 120,000 public chains were excluded, along with roughly 5 repertoires with anomalous nucleotide sharing. TCRdb took over this immuneACCESS table, retaining in-frame rearrangements with V and J assigned. Such tables are incomplete; in checked studies, under half of the missing clones stem from an unresolved V gene, and the remainder is unexplained. The DNA was the basis for D and trimming; V, J and clone size are from that table. This sample's listing comprises about 130,000 clones. The ten biggest clones cover around 2.9% of the sample.

The cohort comprised some 730 healthy bone marrow donors. Cohort members were all nominally healthy when sampled, although unrecorded immune exposures were likely present. The donor was CMV seronegative and belonged to the group of 352 seronegative cohort members. A peripheral blood sample was collected from each donor, and TCR beta sequencing was performed on peripheral blood mononuclear cells. Genomic DNA extraction from the blood cell samples was performed with the Qiagen DNeasy Blood Extraction Kit. The sample taken for sequencing was PBMCs. The chain uses TRBV2 and TRBJ2-1; 8 junctional bases match TRBD2. The TCR originated in a man aged 25 to 45 in good health and CMV-seronegative. The nucleotide sequence is TGTGCCAGCAAGACGGGAGGGCGGAATGAGCAGTTCTTC. Its protein reads: CASKTGGRNEQFF.